This entry features one T cell receptor beta chain sequence. Its antigen target is currently unknown. No per-base quality is available; no much larger clone lies one base away. This entry is derived from a study of blood T cells in healthy people across ages (dated by TCRdb to 2013 to 2016). Study-level background: In model experiments, roughly one uniquely barcoded TCR beta cDNA molecule per two T cells was captured by template switching. To track age-related changes in TCR beta repertoire diversity, the study relied on deep sequencing normalized with unique cDNA molecular identifiers. Donors were grouped into four age groups: young (average 16 years), middle-aged (39), aged (around 56) and long-lived (roughly 80). Donors of different ages were randomly distributed across sequencing lanes to avoid experimental bias. Two additional independent replicas of 1 million unique cDNA reads from the same blood draw were analyzed for two donors (one aged 18 to 30 and one aged 80 or older).

Libraries came from 5' RACE. The listed sequencing device is Illumina HiSeq 2500. A second 7 to 11 cycle PCR used a sample-barcoded 5' primer and a J-beta primer mix. A template-switch 5' adaptor carrying 12 random nucleotides introduced a unique molecular identifier onto each TCR beta cDNA molecule. At least 3 million CDR3-containing paired-end reads were obtained from each sample. All of the RNA was converted into first-strand cDNA using the Mint cDNA synthesis kit, with a TRBC-specific oligonucleotide serving as the primer. Following uracil-DNA glycosylase treatment, all cDNA underwent a first 18-cycle PCR with the universal primers M1SS and BC2_uni_R. The study's own analysis went as follows. For normalization, 1 million high-quality reads, each with a distinct molecular identifier, were randomly selected from each sample. Instead of being binned into consensus sequences, reads with shared molecular identifiers were discarded. MiTCR, set to a Q25 quality threshold and the strictest error-elimination algorithm, was used for CDR3 identification, clonotype clustering and error correction. A nonparametric unseen species model with Euler transformation was used to estimate lower-bound total TCR beta diversity. The public reads were quality trimmed at Q25 with fastp and then assembled into clones with MiXCR by TCRdb, keeping productive beta chains. Merged by CDR3 protein, the rows form single entries marked with the most common genes and DNA. V and J calls and clone size were set by TCRdb, not the authors. Present in this sample are around 1,500,000 distinct CDR3 sequences, 28% of which were seen just once. Together, the top ten hold 7% to 9% of the sample.

Systemically healthy Caucasian individuals from Russia, 35 to 50 in total and aged 6 to 90 years, were included as donors. Each donor gave approximately 9.3 milliliters of peripheral blood, collected into EDTA-treated Vacutainer tubes. Ficoll-Paque density-gradient centrifugation was used to isolate PBMCs, with at least 6 million per sample. Total RNA, at least 6 micrograms per sample, was extracted from PBMCs with Trizol reagent. For every donor, an aliquot of PBMCs went through flow cytometry to measure the percentages of naive CD45RAhigh/CD27high T cells. From a lookup of the germline V gene, CDR1 and CDR2 are SGHRS and YFSETQ. Including cysteine and phenylalanine, the CDR3 has 13 amino acids. This entry keeps only the CDR3 DNA: 39 bases, framed from base 1. V is cut by 1 base and J by 3 bases, and the space between the germline ends is 8 bases. Broad study findings and their caveats: Estimates of total diversity based on one million sequenced T cells were considered lower bounds and underestimates. A strong correlation was found between observed TCR beta diversity and the percentage of naive T cells measured by flow cytometry. As age increased, observed TCR beta diversity per million T cells dropped in a roughly linear way, and a significant reduction was already evident by age around 41. Since profiling was done on bulk unsorted PBMCs, naive and antigen-experienced compartments could not be conclusively compared. The CMV infection status of donors was not known, potentially confounding age-related changes in expanded clonotypes. The long-lived group showed more naive CD4+ T cells, fewer expanded clones and increased TCR diversity than the aged group, suggesting age selection.

This TCR was sampled from a young woman in good health. The sequence is built from TRBV5-1 and TRBJ2-7; no D gene can be assigned with confidence. Specimen: blood. The DNA sequence is TGCGCCAGCAGCTTGAGTGTGCTCTACGAGCAGTACTTC. Its product reads: CASSLSVLYEQYF. Here the CDR3 is joined to the reference TRBV5-1 and TRBJ2-7 genes, and the full variable domain is: KAGVTQTPRYLIKTRGQQVTLSCSPISGHRSVSWYQQTPGQGLQFLFEYFSETQRNKGNFPGRFSGRQFSNSRSEMNVSTLELGDSALYLCASSLSVLYEQYFGPGTRLTVT.